This T cell receptor (beta chain) is from a study of cytomegalovirus exposure and HLA in healthy donors. Germline CDR1 SGHRS, CDR2 YFSETQ. Deletions cut 0 bases from V and 3 bases from J, with 13 bases between. This CDR3 spans 16 amino acids. The PCR had 60 Vbeta and 13 Jbeta primers. Sequencing used immunoSEQ multiplex PCR; TCRdb keeps in-frame clones, though not all of them. The table shows fewer than 140,000 clones, with around 80% occurring only once. Study results and caveats: It was reported that the classifier diagnosed cytomegalovirus status with high specificity and sensitivity in both the original and validation cohorts. Most TCR sequences were uncommon, yet certain public TCRs appeared in many donors.

As to this clone: Its antigen is currently unknown.

The TCR comes from a man aged 35 to 55 in good health and CMV-seronegative. Specimen: PBMCs. V usage is TRBV5-1 and J usage is TRBJ2-1, with TRBD2 as a possible D gene (7 bases). This chain's CDR3 is CASSLAGGQIYNEQFF. The CDR3 bases are TGCGCCAGCAGCTTGGCGGGAGGACAGATCTACAATGAGCAGTTCTTC.